Listed below are T cell receptor beta chains from one sample, sequenced in a study of T cell responses to AZD1222 COVID-19 vaccine. Method: immunoSEQ multiplex PCR; TCRdb's copy keeps in-frame clones and lacks some. The table shows 90,000 to 110,000 clones, with 90% to 95% occurring only once. Sequenced here: peripheral blood, sampled on day 0 of AZD1222 vaccination. These receptors were collected from an adult in good health. The CDR3 runs from the conserved cysteine through the conserved F or W. D genes are given only for firm matches. Some rows mark clone size as missing; the rest say once, few, many or name a class of expanded clone.

CDR3nt | CDR3aa | v_gene | d_gene | abundance | j_gene
TGTGCCAGCAGGGGACAGGGATTATCTGGCTACACCTTC | CASRGQGLSGYTF | TRBV2 | TRBD1 | - | TRBJ1-2
TGTGCCAGTAGTATTCGGGCAGGGGTGGAGACAGAAGCTTTCTTT | CASSIRAGVETEAFF | TRBV19 | - | - | TRBJ1-1
TGCGCCAGCAGTTGGCTGCCGGGACAAGGAGTCGAAGCTTTCTTT | CASSWLPGQGVEAFF | TRBV5-1 | - | - | TRBJ1-1
TGTGCCAGCAGCCTACATGTGGATCAGCCCCAGCATTTT | CASSLHVDQPQHF | TRBV9 | - | - | TRBJ1-5
TGTGCCAGCAAATTGGGGGGAGGAGGTGGAGATACGCAGTATTTT | CASKLGGGGGDTQYF | TRBV2 | - | - | TRBJ2-3
TGTGCCAGCACCCAGGGTTGGAATCAGCCCCAGCATTTT | CASTQGWNQPQHF | TRBV6-5 | - | - | TRBJ1-5
TGTGCCAGCAGTCGGACAGGGGCCATCTCTGGAAACACCATATATTTT | CASSRTGAISGNTIYF | TRBV6-2/TRBV6-3 | TRBD1 | - | TRBJ1-3
TGTGCCAGCAGCCAAGTTGACAGGGGAAATGGCTACACCTTC | CASSQVDRGNGYTF | TRBV3-1/TRBV3-2 | TRBD1 | - | TRBJ1-2
TGTGCCAGCAGCTTGTTTCCCGGGGACACCATATATTTT | CASSLFPGDTIYF | TRBV7-9 | - | - | TRBJ1-3
TGTGCCAGCAGCTTGATGAGACAGCATAATAGCAATCAGCCCCAGCATTTT | CASSLMRQHNSNQPQHF | TRBV5-6 | - | - | TRBJ1-5
TGTGCCAGCAGTTACTCAGGGATCAATGGCTACACCTTC | CASSYSGINGYTF | TRBV6-5 | - | - | TRBJ1-2
TGTGCCAGTAGCATTCAGGGGGTGTCCCTCTCTGGGGCCAACGTCCTGACTTTC | CASSIQGVSLSGANVLTF | TRBV19 | TRBD1 | - | TRBJ2-6
TGTGCCAGCAGCGTGGACAGGGGCGGGGAAAAACTGTTTTTT | CASSVDRGGEKLFF | TRBV9 | TRBD1 | - | TRBJ1-4
TGCGCCAGCAGCCAGAGCGAGGCGGCAGGCATTGGCTACGAGCAGTACTTC | CASSQSEAAGIGYEQYF | TRBV4-1 | - | - | TRBJ2-7
TGTGCCAGCAGTGGCGTTGCAGGGGCCACCAATCAGCCTAGGCATTTT | CASSGVAGATNQPRHF | TRBV6-1 | - | - | TRBJ1-5
TGCGCCAGCAGCTCGGGGGATACGCAGTATTTT | CASSSGDTQYF | TRBV5-1 | - | once | TRBJ2-3
TGTGCCAGCAGTGAAACTAAGGGGGGATATTCACCCCTCCACTTT | CASSETKGGYSPLHF | TRBV6-1 | - | - | TRBJ1-6
TGTGCCAGCAGCCCGGGAGGAGACCAGCCCCAGCATTTT | CASSPGGDQPQHF | TRBV6-5 | - | - | TRBJ1-5
TGCGCCAGCAGCCAAGAAGCGGATTTTGACTTTAGCAATCAGCCCCAGCATTTT | CASSQEADFDFSNQPQHF | TRBV4-3 | - | - | TRBJ1-5
TGTGCCAGCAGTTTATGGGGGACCAGTGGCTACACCTTC | CASSLWGTSGYTF | TRBV28 | - | - | TRBJ1-2
TGTGCCAGCAGCCAAGATAGGTCAACGACAGATACGCAGTATTTT | CASSQDRSTTDTQYF | TRBV4-2 | - | - | TRBJ2-3
TGTGCCAGCAGCAGCCCGGGGACTAGCGGGAGGTTTGAGCAGTTCTTC | CASSSPGTSGRFEQFF | TRBV7-9 | TRBD2 | - | TRBJ2-1
TGTGCCTGGAGTGTAGTCGGGGGACCTGGAAACACCATATATTTT | CAWSVVGGPGNTIYF | TRBV30 | - | - | TRBJ1-3
TGTGCCAGCAGCTTAGTTAGCGGAGCGGGAGATTACGAGCAGTACTTC | CASSLVSGAGDYEQYF | TRBV7-6 | TRBD2 | - | TRBJ2-7
TGCAGCGTTGAACTACAGTTCAACACTGAAGCTTTCTTT | CSVELQFNTEAFF | TRBV29-1 | - | - | TRBJ1-1
TGTGCCAGCAGCGGAGGAGGGACTAGCGGGCCCTACGAGCAGTACTTC | CASSGGGTSGPYEQYF | TRBV7-9 | TRBD2 | - | TRBJ2-7